This T cell receptor beta chain originates from a study of cytomegalovirus exposure and HLA in healthy donors. Overall study results and limits: Later analysis identified a missense DCLRE1C variant that was linked to TCR beta V- and J-gene trimming. The productive fraction for most TCR beta V segments was about 87% or about 30% in an earlier analysis. Cytomegalovirus association was assigned to approximately 160 TCR beta chains.

This clone was counted only a few times. Its antigen is currently unknown. With 8 bases clipped from V and 7 bases from J, the junction kept 9 bases outside the gene matches. Germline lookup yields CDR1 SQVTM and CDR2 ANQGSEA. The CDR3 has 14 residues. PCR was performed using 60 Vbeta and 13 Jbeta primers. Authors' processing steps: Approximately 11 million shared chains were among approximately 87 million unique TCR beta chains counted in a later analysis. Only in-frame clones appear in the TCRdb table, and some are missing; sequencing was by immunoSEQ multiplex PCR. V, J and clone size reflect that table, while D and trimming were determined from the DNA. The top ten clones hold less than 2.5% of a sample with 150,000 to 200,000 clones, 75% to 85% of them seen once.

The sequenced sample was PBMCs. The origin of this receptor is a woman aged 45-60 years in good health and CMV-seronegative. The chain carries TRBV29-1 and TRBJ2-1; 12 bases map to TRBD2. The DNA of the CDR3 is TGCAGCCCTCGACTAGCGGGAGCCGAGAATGAGCAGTTCTTC. Its translation is CSPRLAGAENEQFF.